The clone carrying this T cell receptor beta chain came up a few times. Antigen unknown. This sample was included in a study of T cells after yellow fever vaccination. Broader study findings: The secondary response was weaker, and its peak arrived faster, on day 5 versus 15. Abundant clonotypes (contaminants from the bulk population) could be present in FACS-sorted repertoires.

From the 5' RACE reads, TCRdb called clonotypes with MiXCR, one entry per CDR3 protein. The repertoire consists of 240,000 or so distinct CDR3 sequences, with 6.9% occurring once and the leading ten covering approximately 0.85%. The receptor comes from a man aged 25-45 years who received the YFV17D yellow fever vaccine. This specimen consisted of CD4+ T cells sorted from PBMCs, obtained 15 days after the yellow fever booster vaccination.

CDR3 sequence reads: CASSRLGLATGELFF. In nucleotides, the CDR3 is TGTGCCAGCAGCCGACTGGGACTAGCCACCGGGGAGCTGTTTTTT. The J gene is TRBJ2-2, the V gene TRBV6-1; 9 nucleotides match TRBD2. The CDR3 spans 15 residues. CDR1 and CDR2 from the germline V gene are MNHNS and SASEGT. Trimming at V came to 6 bases and at J to 4 bases, leaving 6 bases not matched to a gene.